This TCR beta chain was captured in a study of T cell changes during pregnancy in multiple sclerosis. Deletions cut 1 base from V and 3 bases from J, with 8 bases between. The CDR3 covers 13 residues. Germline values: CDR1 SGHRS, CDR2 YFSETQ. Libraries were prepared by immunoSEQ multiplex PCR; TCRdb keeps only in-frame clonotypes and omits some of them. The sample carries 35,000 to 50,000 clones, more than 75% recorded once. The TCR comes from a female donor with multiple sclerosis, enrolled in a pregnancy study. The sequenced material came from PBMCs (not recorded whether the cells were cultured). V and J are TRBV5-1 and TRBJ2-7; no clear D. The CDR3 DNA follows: TGCGCCAGCAGCTTGTCGGCAGACTACGAGCAGTACTTC. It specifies CASSLSADYEQYF.